This TCR beta chain originates from a study of T cells after yellow fever vaccination. The study, taken as a whole, reports: The secondary response showed a weaker magnitude and a faster peak, day 5 versus 15. Repertoires obtained by FACS sorting could include abundant clonotypes that entered as contaminants from the bulk population. Few clonotypes appeared in both CD4 and CD8 compartments.

Only a few counts were recorded for this clonotype. Its antigen is unknown. They built TCR cDNA with 5'RACE template switching, a step that put in a universal primer site and UMIs. TCRdb recomputed calls from the 5' RACE reads with MiXCR, one row per CDR3 protein. The table lists 300,000 to 400,000 distinct CDR3 sequences, about 4% of them singletons. Germline CDR1 and CDR2: MNHEY and SVGEGT. V lost 6 bases and J lost 10; bases outside the gene matches: 11. This CDR3 region has 14 residues. The sample here was PBMCs, taken 5 days after the yellow fever booster vaccination. The chain has TRBV6-2 or TRBV6-3 and TRBJ2-1; 8 nucleotides align to TRBD2. This clonotype was obtained from a man aged 18 to 29 who received the YFV17D yellow fever vaccine. The CDR3 here is CASRSGLDLGEQFF. In DNA, the CDR3 is TGTGCCAGCAGATCGGGACTAGATTTAGGCGAGCAGTTCTTC.